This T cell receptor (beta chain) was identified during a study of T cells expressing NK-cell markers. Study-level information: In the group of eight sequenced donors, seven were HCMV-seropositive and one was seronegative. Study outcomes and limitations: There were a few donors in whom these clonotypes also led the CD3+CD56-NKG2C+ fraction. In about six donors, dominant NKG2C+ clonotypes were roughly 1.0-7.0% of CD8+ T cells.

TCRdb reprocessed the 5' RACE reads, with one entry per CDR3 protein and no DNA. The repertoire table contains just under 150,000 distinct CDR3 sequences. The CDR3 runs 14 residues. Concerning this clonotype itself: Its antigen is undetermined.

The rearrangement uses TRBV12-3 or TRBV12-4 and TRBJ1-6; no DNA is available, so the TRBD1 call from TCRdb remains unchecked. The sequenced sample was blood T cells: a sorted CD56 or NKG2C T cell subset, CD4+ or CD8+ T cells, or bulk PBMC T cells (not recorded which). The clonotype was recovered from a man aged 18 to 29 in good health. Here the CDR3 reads CASSNVQGRSPLHF.